The clone carrying this T cell receptor beta chain was seen more than once but under ten times. Antigen unknown. CDR3-region Arm-PCR and iRepertoire HTBI primers produced the TCR beta libraries. TCRdb processed the multiplex PCR reads anew with MiXCR; each CDR3 protein has one entry. The sample holds approximately 480,000 distinct CDR3 sequences, roughly 15% seen once. The record originates from a study of regulatory T cells in long-lasting Graves disease. Study-wide results and limits: Clonotypes that were public and shared totalled about 2,500 in persistent patients versus approximately 970 in new patients. Persistent Graves' patients showed reduced TCR diversity versus newly diagnosed patients.

Regarding time point: newly diagnosed GD, antithyroid drugs for less than 3 months. PBMC-extracted RNA yielded the TCR library. Germline assignment: CDR1 MGHRA and CDR2 YSYEKL. The CDR3 totals 12 residues. The V gene lost 1 base and the J gene lost 9 bases, with 7 bases spanning the gap. These data were likewise used in another study, on T cells in Graves' hyperthyroidism and ophthalmopathy. That paper notes: Clinicians diagnosed patients from clinical symptoms, serum thyroxine and TRAb, thyroid ultrasound and orbital computed tomography.

The source was peripheral blood mononuclear cells (PBMCs), collected at new diagnosis, from a patient treated with antithyroid drugs. The gene calls are TRBV4-1 and TRBJ2-1; D gene ambiguous. This receptor was identified in a man in his forties or fifties with Graves disease. The CDR3 sequence is CASSQARGEQFF. The CDR3 DNA follows: TGCGCCAGCAGCCAAGCCCGTGGTGAGCAGTTCTTC.